This is a list of T cell receptor beta chains from one sample in a study of blood T cell repertoires in COVID-19. Assay used: immunoSEQ multiplex PCR; TCRdb lists only in-frame clones, some missing. The sample has some 160,000 clones, 79% seen once. What was sequenced was peripheral blood. All receptors derive from a man in his forties or fifties with active or convalescent COVID-19. The CDR3 runs from the conserved cysteine through the conserved F or W. D genes are given only for firm matches. The size entry is marked missing in some rows and otherwise reads once, few, many or a size class.

J gene | D gene | V gene | clone size | CDR3 protein | CDR3 DNA
TRBJ1-6 | . | TRBV4-2 | . | CASSQEARRLNSPLHF | TGTGCCAGCAGCCAAGAAGCACGGAGACTAAATTCACCCCTCCACTTT
TRBJ1-5 | . | TRBV5-1 | few | CASSLEGNAGQPQHF | TGCGCCAGCAGCTTGGAAGGGAACGCGGGGCAGCCCCAGCATTTT
TRBJ2-2 | . | TRBV28 | . | CASSLTGYGELFF | TGTGCCAGCAGTTTAACAGGGTACGGGGAGCTGTTTTTT
TRBJ2-3 | TRBD2 | TRBV28 | . | CASSSLAGGTDTQYF | TGTGCCAGCAGTTCACTAGCGGGGGGCACAGATACGCAGTATTTT
TRBJ2-1 | TRBD2 | TRBV27 | . | CASGAGTSGHNEQFF | TGTGCCAGCGGCGCCGGGACTAGCGGACACAATGAGCAGTTCTTC
TRBJ1-1 | . | TRBV13 | . | CASSFTAGLMNTEAFF | TGTGCCAGCAGCTTTACTGCAGGGCTTATGAACACTGAAGCTTTCTTT
TRBJ1-6 | . | TRBV30 | . | CASTGTPSTSYNSPLHF | TGTGCCTCCACCGGGACACCCAGTACGTCCTATAATTCACCCCTCCACTTT
TRBJ1-2 | TRBD1 | TRBV19 | . | CASSISVRGAALSYGYTF | TGTGCCAGTAGTATTAGTGTCAGGGGGGCTGCCCTGTCCTATGGCTACACCTTC
TRBJ2-5 | TRBD1 | TRBV9 | . | CASSVADRVETQYF | TGTGCCAGCAGCGTCGCCGACAGGGTCGAGACCCAGTACTTC
TRBJ1-5 | TRBD1 | TRBV19 | . | CASSPLTGGAGNQPQHF | TGTGCCAGTAGTCCTTTGACAGGGGGCGCCGGCAATCAGCCCCAGCATTTT
TRBJ1-3 | . | TRBV11-2 | . | CASSRGLRGAPSGNTIYF | TGTGCCAGCAGCCGAGGGCTTCGGGGGGCTCCCTCTGGAAACACCATATATTTT
TRBJ1-3 | . | TRBV7-2 | . | CASSRESSGNTIYF | TGTGCCAGCAGTCGTGAGAGCTCTGGAAACACCATATATTTT
TRBJ1-2 | . | TRBV15 | . | CATSRGGGETASYGYTF | TGTGCCACCAGCAGAGGTGGGGGGGAGACAGCTTCCTATGGCTACACCTTC
TRBJ2-1 | . | TRBV9 | . | CASSADDTSYNEQFF | TGTGCCAGCAGCGCAGACGACACGTCCTACAATGAGCAGTTCTTC
TRBJ2-7 | TRBD2 | TRBV7-6 | . | CASALDFRGGGLAGPYEQYF | TGTGCCAGCGCGCTTGACTTCCGGGGAGGAGGACTAGCGGGGCCTTACGAGCAGTACTTC
TRBJ1-1 | . | TRBV27 | few | CATSTSRMNTEAFF | TGTGCCACCAGTACGTCCAGGATGAACACTGAAGCTTTCTTT
TRBJ2-6 | . | TRBV7-3 | few | CASSLTQYSGANVLTF | TGTGCCAGCAGCTTAACACAATACTCTGGGGCCAACGTCCTGACTTTC
TRBJ2-3 | TRBD2 | TRBV6-6 | . | CASHTGPSGTDTQYF | TGTGCCAGCCACACGGGGCCTAGCGGGACAGATACGCAGTATTTT
TRBJ1-3 | . | TRBV9 | . | CASSSRIGSGNTIYF | TGTGCCAGCAGCTCGAGAATTGGCTCTGGAAACACCATATATTTT